The 7 T cell receptor beta chains presented below share a single source sample, sequenced in a study of T cell responses to AZD1222 COVID-19 vaccine. TCRdb's table, derived via immunoSEQ multiplex PCR, lists solely in-frame clones and lacks some. The sample shows 250,000 to 300,000 clones, 90% to 95% of them seen only once. Sequences were derived from peripheral blood, sampled 28 days after the second AZD1222 dose. Receptors originate from an adult who received the AZD1222 COVID-19 vaccine.

This clone has just one count. V gene TRBV27 combines with J gene TRBJ2-7, with 7 bases that match TRBD1. Germline V lookup: CDR1 MNHEY, CDR2 SMNVEV (reference sequence). V lost 4 bases and J lost 3; bases outside the gene matches: 6. The CDR3 loop spans 14 amino acids. The CDR3 loop reads CASSSQGQFYEQYF. Here the CDR3 DNA reads TGTGCCAGCAGTTCACAGGGACAGTTCTACGAGCAGTACTTC.

The chain links TRBV9 to TRBJ2-1; the D gene is possibly TRBD2 (6 bases). CDR1 and CDR2 from the germline V gene are SGDLS and YYNGEE. This CDR3 contains 14 residues. The germline V and J ends were trimmed by 3 bases and 12 bases, with 19 bases remaining between them. CDR3 sequence (DNA): TGTGCCAGCAGCGCCCAACAGGTAGAGGGAGGGCAGTTCTTC. It specifies CASSAQQVEGGQFF.

The chain recombines TRBV11-1 with TRBJ1-6; D gene ambiguous. CDR3 length: 15 residues. V gave up 0 bases and J gave up 13 bases, with 16 bases separating them. Germline assignment: CDR1 SGHAT and CDR2 FQDESV (reference sequence). Here the CDR3 reads CASSLAQGEVAPLHF. The CDR3 coding sequence is TGTGCCAGCAGCTTAGCCCAAGGAGAGGTCGCTCCCCTCCACTTT.

The rearrangement uses TRBV10-3 and TRBJ1-1, with D possibly being TRBD1 (5 bases). Trimming stripped 7 bases from V and 3 bases from J, with 12 bases between. Germline CDR1 and CDR2: ENHRY and SYGVKD. The CDR3 is 13 residues long. The CDR3 DNA is TGTGCCATCATGAGGGGAGGGGACACTGAAGCTTTCTTT. The encoded protein is CAIMRGGDTEAFF.

This chain joins TRBV7-9 and TRBJ2-7; maybe TRBD2 (6 bases). The germline V gene encodes CDR1 SEHNR and CDR2 FQNEAQ (reference sequence). This CDR3 spans 14 amino acids. Trimming removed 3 bases at V and 7 bases at J, with 16 bases between. The CDR3 sequence is CASSLRGSEEEQYF. CDR3 sequence (DNA): TGTGCCAGCAGCTTGCGGGGAAGTGAGGAAGAGCAGTACTTC.

The CDR3 region is CASSPVAGATYEQYF. Here the CDR3 DNA reads TGTGCCAGCAGTCCCGTGGCAGGGGCCACCTACGAGCAGTACTTC. The V and J genes are TRBV27 and TRBJ2-7; a weak D match, TRBD1 (6 bases). V was shortened by 5 bases and J by 2 bases, with 16 bases between the two germline ends. Looked up from germline, CDR1 is MNHEY and CDR2 is SMNVEV (reference sequence). The CDR3 runs 15 residues.

For this clone: A junction end diverges from the germline sequence, so it may reflect a read error. The J gene is TRBJ2-7, the V gene TRBV7-7, with D possibly being TRBD1 (6 bases). Germline V gene sequence: CDR1 SSHAT, CDR2 FNYEAQ (reference sequence). The CDR3 spans 15 residues. The CDR3 region has the DNA TGTGCTAGCAGCCCCACCCTCGGGACAACTTACGAGCAGTACTTC. Translated: CASSPTLGTTYEQYF.